One and the same sample provided the 3 T cell receptor beta chains below, sequenced in a study of control samples from healthy donors and cancer patients. Using immunoSEQ multiplex PCR, the repertoire was profiled, and TCRdb retains in-frame clones only, with some absent. The sample shows 150,000 to 200,000 clones, roughly 95% of them seen only once. The sequenced sample consisted of blood. These TCRs come from an older woman in good health.

The V and J genes are TRBV7-9 and TRBJ2-3; 12 bases line up with TRBD2. There are 13 residues in the CDR3. CDR1 SEHNR and CDR2 FQNEAQ come from the germline V gene (reference sequence). The J segment lost 6 bases and the V segment lost 6 bases, leaving 1 base of the junction unmatched. The CDR3 reads CASRTSGGDTQYF. DNA for the CDR3: TGTGCCAGCAGGACTAGCGGGGGTGATACGCAGTATTTT.

The V and J genes are TRBV24-1 and TRBJ1-2; 9 nucleotides agree with TRBD1. The CDR3 is made up of 15 amino acids. J lost 5 bases, V lost 5 bases, and 8 bases had no gene match. CDR1 KGHDR and CDR2 SFDVKD come from the germline V gene. CDR3 bases: TGTGCCACCAGTGTTTCGGGACAGGGCCCTTATGGCTACACCTTC. Its protein is CATSVSGQGPYGYTF.

J is TRBJ1-3 and V is TRBV7-2; TRBD1 matches 7 bases. Germline loops: CDR1 SGHTA, CDR2 FQGNSA. The CDR3 runs to 17 residues. V shed 3 bases and J 0 bases; nucleotides not matched to a gene: 8. CDR3 in DNA: TGTGCCAGCAGCTTGTGGCAGGGGGGGTTCTCTGGAAACACCATATATTTT. Translated, it gives CASSLWQGGFSGNTIYF.